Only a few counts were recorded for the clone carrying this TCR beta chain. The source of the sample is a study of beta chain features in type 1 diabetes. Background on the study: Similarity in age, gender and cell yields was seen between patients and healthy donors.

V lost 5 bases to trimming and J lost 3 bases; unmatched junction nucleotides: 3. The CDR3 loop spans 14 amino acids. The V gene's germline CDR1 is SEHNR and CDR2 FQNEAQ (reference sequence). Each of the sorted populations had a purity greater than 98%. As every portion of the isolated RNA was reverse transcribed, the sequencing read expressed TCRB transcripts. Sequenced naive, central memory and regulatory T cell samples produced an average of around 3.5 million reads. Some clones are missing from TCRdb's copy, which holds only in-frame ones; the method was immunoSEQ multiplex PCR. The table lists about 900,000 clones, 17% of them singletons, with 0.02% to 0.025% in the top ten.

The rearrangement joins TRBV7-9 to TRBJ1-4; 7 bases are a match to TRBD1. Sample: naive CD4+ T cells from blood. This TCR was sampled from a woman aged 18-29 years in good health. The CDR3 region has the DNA TGTGCCAGCAGCGACAGGGCACCTAATGAAAAACTGTTTTTT. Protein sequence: CASSDRAPNEKLFF.